This T cell receptor (beta chain) was sequenced in a study of Ad26.COV2.S vaccination and SARS-CoV-2 variants. Study information: Donor had been placed in the Ad26.COV2.S arm of the COV1001 trial.

TCRdb's table, derived via immunoSEQ multiplex PCR, lists solely in-frame clones and lacks some. The data hold 450,000 to 550,000 clones, with 89% observed a single time. Noted treatment: about 20 received Ad26.COV2.S at low or high dose, single or two shots; 5 received placebo; per-sample allocation not given. The samples date from day 63 after the first vaccine or placebo injection. A Boston donor was an adult aged 18-55 years. An Ad26 vector was used to express Wuhan-strain SARS-CoV-2 spike as the vaccine. Looked up from germline, CDR1 is SEHNR and CDR2 is FQNEAQ (reference sequence). This CDR3 has 14 amino acids. Trimming took off 2 bases at V and 8 bases at J, with 15 bases between the two ends.

The chain recombines TRBV7-9 with TRBJ1-2; no definite D call. The clonotype originates from a person aged 18 to 59 who received the Ad26.COV2.S COVID-19 vaccine or a placebo. The sequencing here drew on peripheral blood, taken in a trial of Ad26.COV2.S vaccine versus placebo. CDR3 coding DNA: TGTGCCAGCAGCTTATTGACGCGGGGAGACGGCTACACCTTC. It is translated as CASSLLTRGDGYTF.